This T cell receptor beta chain stems from a study of response to subunit inactivated influenza vaccine. Study-wide findings and caveats: Every seasonal influenza vaccination brings in few new T cells, the authors suggested.

MiXCR was run by TCRdb on the RT-PCR reads, yielding one entry per CDR3 protein. The sample contains fewer than 650,000 distinct CDR3 sequences, 10% to 15% of which appear only once. V was cut by 6 bases and J by 1 base, with 15 bases left in between. This CDR3 is 15 amino acids long. Germline V CDR1 and CDR2: SGHTA, FQGNSA. Concerning this clonotype itself: Its antigen remains unidentified.

The material was PBMCs from blood, obtained roughly 47 days after vaccination. The chain carries TRBV7-2 and TRBJ2-5; possibly TRBD2 for D (6 bases). The sequence came from a man between 50 and 59 years old who received an inactivated influenza vaccine. CDR3 nucleotide sequence: TGTGCCAGCAGACCGGACCCGGGGGTCCAAGAGACCCAGTACTTC. It is translated as CASRPDPGVQETQYF.